The clone carrying this T cell receptor beta chain has ten or more counts. The antigen is unknown. The library attached unique molecular identifiers to individual cDNA molecules. In the authors' methods: TCR counts had a median of 95,638 per sample and spanned roughly 23,224 to 750,000. TCRdb itself ran the RACE reads through MiXCR, one entry per CDR3 protein. For this entry, the V and J calls and clone size follow TCRdb and not the study's own pipeline. Of about 45,000 distinct CDR3 sequences listed, 3.5% to 4.5% are singletons. Indicated time point: healthy volunteer bleed at 2 weeks. Unfractionated whole blood was the source from which total RNA was extracted. Trimming pared 0 bases from V and 9 bases from J, leaving 12 bases between. The germline CDR1 and CDR2 sequences are DFQATT and SNEGSKA (reference sequence). This CDR3 is 13 amino acids long. This sample was included in a study of human T cells and chemical hapten exposure.

Broader study findings: With regard to DPC sensitization, TCRs above 1 in 1000 frequency did not change.

The sample taken for sequencing was whole blood. The sequence was obtained from a female donor in good health. Some clones in this sample may be carry-over from other donors' samples. The genes are TRBV20-1 and TRBJ2-1; a possible D gene is TRBD2 (5 bases). CDR3 protein: CSARETSLTEQFF. Written as DNA, the CDR3 is TGCAGTGCTAGAGAAACTAGTCTGACTGAGCAGTTCTTC.